This T cell receptor beta chain was observed in a study of shared clonotypes between healthy human individuals. About the research overall: There were three CD4 naive, three CD4 memory, two CD8 naive and one CD8 memory plates per donor. Study-wide findings and caveats: Shared across a handful of donors were around 5% of the naive CD4 clonotypes.

About this clone itself: Its antigen is undetermined.

The CDR3 totals 16 residues. Germline trimming cut 0 bases from V and 2 bases from J; bases unmatched to any gene: 5. Germline lookup yields CDR1 SGDLS and CDR2 YYNGEE. This table comes from immunoSEQ multiplex PCR, and its TCRdb copy is limited to in-frame clones, with some not included. The sample contains about 2.3 million clones, 80% to 95% of which appear only once. This clonotype was obtained from a man between 18 and 35 years old in good health. Some clones in this sample may be carry-over from other donors' samples. This chain uses TRBV9 with TRBJ2-5; 9 nucleotides line up with TRBD2. Sequenced: naive CD4+ T cells from PBMCs. Subset of the sample: CD45RA+ positively selected. The CDR3, as DNA: TGTGCCAGCAGCGTAGCGGCGGGAGGGCAACAAGAGACCCAGTACTTC. Encoded protein: CASSVAAGGQQETQYF.